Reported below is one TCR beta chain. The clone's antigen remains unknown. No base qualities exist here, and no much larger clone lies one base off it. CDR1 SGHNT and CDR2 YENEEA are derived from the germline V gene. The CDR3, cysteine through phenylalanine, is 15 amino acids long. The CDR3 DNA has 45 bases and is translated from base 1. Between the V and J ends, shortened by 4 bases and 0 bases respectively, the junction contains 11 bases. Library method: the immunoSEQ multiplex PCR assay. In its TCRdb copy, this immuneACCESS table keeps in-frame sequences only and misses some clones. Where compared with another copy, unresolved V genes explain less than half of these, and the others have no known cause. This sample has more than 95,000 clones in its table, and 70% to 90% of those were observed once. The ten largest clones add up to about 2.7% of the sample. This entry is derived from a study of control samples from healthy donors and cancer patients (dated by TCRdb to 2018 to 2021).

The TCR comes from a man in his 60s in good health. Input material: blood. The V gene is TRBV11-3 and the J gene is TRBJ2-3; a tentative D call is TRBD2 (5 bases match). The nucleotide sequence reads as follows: TGTGCCAGCAGCTCCAGGACGGGAAGCACAGATACGCAGTATTTT. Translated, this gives CASSSRTGSTDTQYF.